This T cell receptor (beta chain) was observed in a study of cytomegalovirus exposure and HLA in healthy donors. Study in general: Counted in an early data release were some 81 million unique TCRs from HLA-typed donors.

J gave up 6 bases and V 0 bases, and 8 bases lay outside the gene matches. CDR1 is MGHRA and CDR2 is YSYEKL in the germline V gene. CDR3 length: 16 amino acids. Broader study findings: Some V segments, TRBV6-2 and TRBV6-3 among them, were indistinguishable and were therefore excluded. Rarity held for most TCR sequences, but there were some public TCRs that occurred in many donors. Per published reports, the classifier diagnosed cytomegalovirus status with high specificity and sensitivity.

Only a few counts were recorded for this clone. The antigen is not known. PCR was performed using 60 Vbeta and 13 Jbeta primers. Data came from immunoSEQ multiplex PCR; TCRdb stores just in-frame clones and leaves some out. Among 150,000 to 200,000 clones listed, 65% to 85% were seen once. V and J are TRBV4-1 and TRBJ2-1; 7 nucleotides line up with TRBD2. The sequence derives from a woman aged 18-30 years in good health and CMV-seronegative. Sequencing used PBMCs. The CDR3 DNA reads TGCGCCAGCAGCCAAGAGGGAGGGCAGCTCGGCAATGAGCAGTTCTTC. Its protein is CASSQEGGQLGNEQFF.